This entry is about one T cell receptor beta chain. Its antigen is currently unknown. This record comes from a study of T cells in localized non-small cell lung cancer. Germline V gene data show CDR1 as LNHDA and CDR2 as SQIVND (reference sequence). The CDR3 extends over 15 amino acids. With 3 bases removed from V and 0 bases from J, the gap between germline ends came to 9 bases. Sequenced by immunoSEQ multiplex PCR; TCRdb stores in-frame clones only, minus some. This sample has approximately 31,000 clones; roughly 78% occur once, and the top ten carry 33%. Notes on the study in general: An association was observed between higher blood T cell density and longer overall survival. Uninvolved adjacent lung showed the highest T cell clonality, exceeding tumor.

The receptor was derived from an older male donor with stage II squamous cell lung carcinoma. This chain uses TRBV19 with TRBJ2-1; no clear D gene. The sample in question was peripheral blood, obtained before any cancer treatment. The DNA for the CDR3 is TGTGCCAGTAGTATGCGACCCGACTCCTACAATGAGCAGTTCTTC. Translating gives CASSMRPDSYNEQFF.